These T cell receptor beta chains were read from a single sample in a study of blood T cell repertoires in COVID-19. The table came from immunoSEQ multiplex PCR; TCRdb's copy has only in-frame clones and leaves some out. The sample records roughly 100,000 clones, roughly 87% being singletons. Sequenced material: peripheral blood. The receptors here all came from a woman between 45 and 65 years old with COVID-19, enrolled during active disease. The CDR3 runs from the conserved cysteine through the conserved F or W. The D gene is left open where the match is weak. Clone size is stated in some rows and not others, as once, few, many or a class when expanded.

V: TRBV4-2; J: TRBJ1-2; size: .; D: .; DNA: TGTGCCAGCAGCCCCCATAGTTCTAACTATGGCTACACCTTC; CDR3: CASSPHSSNYGYTF
V: TRBV6-5; J: TRBJ1-5; size: .; D: .; DNA: TGTGCCATAGGCCAGGGCAATCAGCCCCAGCATTTT; CDR3: CAIGQGNQPQHF
V: TRBV11-3; J: TRBJ2-7; size: .; D: TRBD2; DNA: TGTGCCAGCAGCCCGACTAGCTTCTACGAGCAGTACTTC; CDR3: CASSPTSFYEQYF
V: TRBV11-3; J: TRBJ2-7; size: .; D: TRBD2; DNA: TGTGCCAGCAGCTTTAGCGGGGGGTCCGGCTACGAGCAGTACTTC; CDR3: CASSFSGGSGYEQYF
V: TRBV5-1; J: TRBJ1-1; size: few; D: .; DNA: TGCGCCAGCAGCGTCCAGGGGAGGGACACTGAAGCTTTCTTT; CDR3: CASSVQGRDTEAFF
V: TRBV5-8; J: TRBJ2-4; size: .; D: TRBD2; DNA: TGTGCCAGCAGCCGCCGACTAGCGGGGGGGGGAAACATTCAGTACTTC; CDR3: CASSRRLAGGGNIQYF
V: TRBV19; J: TRBJ1-1; size: .; D: .; DNA: TGTGCCAGTAGACAAAAACCGGGACAAAGTAGGACTGAAGCTTTCTTT; CDR3: CASRQKPGQSRTEAFF
V: TRBV12-3/TRBV12-4; J: TRBJ1-4; size: once; D: .; DNA: TGTGCCAGCAGGGGGGGGTTCACGGAAAAACTGTTTTTT; CDR3: CASRGGFTEKLFF
V: TRBV4-1; J: TRBJ2-1; size: .; D: .; DNA: TGCGCCAGCAGCCACTTACAGGGTTGGAATGAGCAGTTCTTC; CDR3: CASSHLQGWNEQFF
V: TRBV7-2; J: TRBJ1-3; size: .; D: .; DNA: TGTGCCAGCAGCTTATATTCCGAGAACACCATATATTTT; CDR3: CASSLYSENTIYF
V: TRBV5-1; J: TRBJ2-7; size: once; D: TRBD1; DNA: TGCGCCAGCACCCCTGGGGGACAGGGGACCTACGAGCAGTACTTC; CDR3: CASTPGGQGTYEQYF
V: TRBV7-9; J: TRBJ2-1; size: .; D: TRBD2; DNA: TGTGCCAGCAGCTTCCTAGCGGGGGCCTACAATGAGCAGTTCTTC; CDR3: CASSFLAGAYNEQFF
V: TRBV6-5; J: TRBJ2-3; size: .; D: TRBD2; DNA: TGTGCCAGCAGGGGGACTAGCGGGTTGGGTACGCAGTATTTT; CDR3: CASRGTSGLGTQYF
V: TRBV19; J: TRBJ2-1; size: .; D: TRBD1; DNA: TGTGCCAGTAGTACAAGATCGATTTGGGGGGGACAGGGTAATGAGCAGTTCTTC; CDR3: CASSTRSIWGGQGNEQFF
V: TRBV18; J: TRBJ2-1; size: once; D: TRBD2; DNA: TGTGCCAGCTCACCACCTGGCGGGGGGTACAATGAGCAGTTCTTC; CDR3: CASSPPGGGYNEQFF
V: TRBV23-1; J: TRBJ1-2; size: .; D: TRBD1; DNA: TGCGCCAGCAGTCAATCGACGGGACAGGGGGAGTATGGCTACACCTTC; CDR3: CASSQSTGQGEYGYTF
V: TRBV5-1; J: TRBJ1-6; size: once; D: .; DNA: TGCGCCAGCAGCTTGCAGGGAGGGGACAATTCACCCCTCCACTTT; CDR3: CASSLQGGDNSPLHF
V: TRBV19; J: TRBJ1-3; size: once; D: .; DNA: TGTGCCAGCTCAGGGTTGAGCTCTGGAAACACCATATATTTT; CDR3: CASSGLSSGNTIYF
V: TRBV19; J: TRBJ2-1; size: .; D: .; DNA: TGTGCCAGTAGTATAGACGGCCGAGGCAGGGGCAATGAGCAGTTCTTC; CDR3: CASSIDGRGRGNEQFF
V: TRBV12-5; J: TRBJ2-1; size: .; D: .; DNA: TGTGCTAGTGGTTTGGTACAGAATGAGCAGTTCTTC; CDR3: CASGLVQNEQFF
V: TRBV6-5; J: TRBJ2-7; size: once; D: .; DNA: TGTGCCAGCAGTTACTCCGGGGGAAACGGCTACGAGCAGTACTTC; CDR3: CASSYSGGNGYEQYF
V: TRBV6-2/TRBV6-3; J: TRBJ2-1; size: .; D: .; DNA: TGTGCCAGCAGTTACGCAACGGTGTCCTACAATGAGCAGTTCTTC; CDR3: CASSYATVSYNEQFF
V: TRBV19; J: TRBJ1-1; size: .; D: .; DNA: TGTGCCAGTAGTATCCCGGGACTGAAGAACACTGAAGCTTTCTTT; CDR3: CASSIPGLKNTEAFF
V: TRBV30; J: TRBJ1-2; size: .; D: .; DNA: TGTGCCTGGAGTCGGGGACTTAACTATGGCTACACCTTC; CDR3: CAWSRGLNYGYTF
V: TRBV5-1; J: TRBJ2-7; size: .; D: TRBD2; DNA: TGCGCCAGCAGCTTCGGACTAGTTGCCCACGAGCAGTACTTC; CDR3: CASSFGLVAHEQYF
V: TRBV5-1; J: TRBJ1-1; size: .; D: .; DNA: TGCGCCAGCAGCTTGGACAGAGATAACACTGAAGCTTTCTTT; CDR3: CASSLDRDNTEAFF
V: TRBV28; J: TRBJ2-3; size: .; D: .; DNA: TGTGCCAGCAGCAAAGCTAGCACCCCAGATACGCAGTATTTT; CDR3: CASSKASTPDTQYF
V: TRBV11-2; J: TRBJ2-3; size: .; D: .; DNA: TGTGCCAGCAGCTTAGGCTACGATACGCAGTATTTT; CDR3: CASSLGYDTQYF
V: TRBV15; J: TRBJ2-3; size: few; D: TRBD2; DNA: TGTGCCACCAGCAGCCAGCGGGGGGGCGCAGATACGCAGTATTTT; CDR3: CATSSQRGGADTQYF
V: TRBV6-5; J: TRBJ2-6; size: .; D: .; DNA: TGTGCCAGGCTCGCGAGGGCTGGGGCCAACGTCCTGACTTTC; CDR3: CARLARAGANVLTF
V: TRBV7-9; J: TRBJ1-3; size: .; D: .; DNA: TGTGCCAGCAGCTTGGACACCAGCTCTGGAAACACCATATATTTT; CDR3: CASSLDTSSGNTIYF
V: TRBV28; J: TRBJ1-1; size: .; D: .; DNA: TGTGCCAGCAGAGACTCTACAGGGCGGCCCGGTTTCTTT; CDR3: CASRDSTGRPGFF
V: TRBV28; J: TRBJ2-7; size: .; D: .; DNA: TGTGCCATAGGACTTTCCGCCTACGAGCAGTACTTC; CDR3: CAIGLSAYEQYF
V: TRBV6-4; J: TRBJ2-2; size: .; D: TRBD1; DNA: TGTGCCAGCAGTCCAGGGGGCAACACCGGGGAGCTGTTTTTT; CDR3: CASSPGGNTGELFF
V: TRBV7-9; J: TRBJ2-5; size: .; D: .; DNA: TGTGCCAGCAGGGAGGGGGCTCAGGAGACCCAGTACTTC; CDR3: CASREGAQETQYF
V: TRBV5-4; J: TRBJ2-2; size: .; D: TRBD2; DNA: TGTGCCAGCAGACAGACTAGCGGGGCAAACACCGGGGAGCTGTTTTTT; CDR3: CASRQTSGANTGELFF
V: TRBV7-6; J: TRBJ1-1; size: few; D: .; DNA: TGTGCCAGCAGCTTAGGGACAGTGAACACTGAAGCTTTCTTT; CDR3: CASSLGTVNTEAFF
V: TRBV6-4; J: TRBJ2-1; size: .; D: TRBD2; DNA: TGTGCCAGCAGTGACTCGCGGGGGGGGGACAATGAGCAGTTCTTC; CDR3: CASSDSRGGDNEQFF
V: TRBV9; J: TRBJ2-2; size: once; D: .; DNA: TGTGCCAGCAGCGATCGGACTACGAACACCGGGGAGCTGTTTTTT; CDR3: CASSDRTTNTGELFF
V: TRBV30; J: TRBJ1-2; size: .; D: TRBD1; DNA: TGTGCCTGGAGTGTACAGGGGGCGAACTATGGCTACACCTTC; CDR3: CAWSVQGANYGYTF
V: TRBV7-3; J: TRBJ2-1; size: once; D: TRBD2; DNA: TGTGCCAGCAGCTTAAGCGCTAGCGGGGGGGCTAATGAGCAGTTCTTC; CDR3: CASSLSASGGANEQFF